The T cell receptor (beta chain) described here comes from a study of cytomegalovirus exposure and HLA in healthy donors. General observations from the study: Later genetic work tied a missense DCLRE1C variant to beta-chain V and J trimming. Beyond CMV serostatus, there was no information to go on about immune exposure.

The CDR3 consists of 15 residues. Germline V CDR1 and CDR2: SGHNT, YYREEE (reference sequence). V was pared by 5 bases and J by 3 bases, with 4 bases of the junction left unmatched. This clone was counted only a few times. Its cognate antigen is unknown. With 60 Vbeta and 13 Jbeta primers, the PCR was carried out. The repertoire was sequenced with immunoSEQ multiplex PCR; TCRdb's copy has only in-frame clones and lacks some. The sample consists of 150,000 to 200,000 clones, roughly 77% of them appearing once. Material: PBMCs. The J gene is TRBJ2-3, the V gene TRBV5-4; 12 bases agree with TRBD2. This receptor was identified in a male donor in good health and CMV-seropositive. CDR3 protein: CASRKTSGSTDTQYF. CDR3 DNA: TGTGCCAGCAGAAAGACTAGCGGGAGTACAGATACGCAGTATTTT.